This T cell receptor beta chain was sequenced for a study of T cells in Graves' hyperthyroidism and ophthalmopathy. Study-wide background: Peripheral blood was secured at the point of initial diagnosis, before any treatment.

Study results and limitations: The model predicted ophthalmopathy a median roughly six months before onset. Also found in blood were most expanded thyroid clonotypes above 0.001.

This CDR3 is built from 13 residues. Trimming cost V 5 bases and J 3 bases, with 10 bases left between them. CDR1 and CDR2 (germline): SGHTA, FQGNSA. RNA transcripts served as the template for amplifying TCR beta CDR3 regions. The primer set for the first-round RT-PCR of the TCR CDR3 was HTBI. Each CDR3 protein gets one entry after TCRdb re-called the multiplex PCR reads with MiXCR. The sample has approximately 420,000 distinct CDR3 sequences, around 13% seen once. With regard to this clonotype: The antigen is not known. A read error is possible here, since a much larger clone lies one base away.

Patients aged 18 to 65 with hyperthyroidism were newly diagnosed, with duration under 2 months. Source material: blood. This clonotype was obtained from a woman aged 18 to 35 with Graves' hyperthyroidism. This chain uses TRBV7-2 with TRBJ2-5, with D possibly being TRBD1 (5 bases). This chain's CDR3 is CASSPRQKETQYF. CDR3 nucleotides: TGTGCCAGCAGCCCAAGACAGAAAGAGACCCAGTACTTC.